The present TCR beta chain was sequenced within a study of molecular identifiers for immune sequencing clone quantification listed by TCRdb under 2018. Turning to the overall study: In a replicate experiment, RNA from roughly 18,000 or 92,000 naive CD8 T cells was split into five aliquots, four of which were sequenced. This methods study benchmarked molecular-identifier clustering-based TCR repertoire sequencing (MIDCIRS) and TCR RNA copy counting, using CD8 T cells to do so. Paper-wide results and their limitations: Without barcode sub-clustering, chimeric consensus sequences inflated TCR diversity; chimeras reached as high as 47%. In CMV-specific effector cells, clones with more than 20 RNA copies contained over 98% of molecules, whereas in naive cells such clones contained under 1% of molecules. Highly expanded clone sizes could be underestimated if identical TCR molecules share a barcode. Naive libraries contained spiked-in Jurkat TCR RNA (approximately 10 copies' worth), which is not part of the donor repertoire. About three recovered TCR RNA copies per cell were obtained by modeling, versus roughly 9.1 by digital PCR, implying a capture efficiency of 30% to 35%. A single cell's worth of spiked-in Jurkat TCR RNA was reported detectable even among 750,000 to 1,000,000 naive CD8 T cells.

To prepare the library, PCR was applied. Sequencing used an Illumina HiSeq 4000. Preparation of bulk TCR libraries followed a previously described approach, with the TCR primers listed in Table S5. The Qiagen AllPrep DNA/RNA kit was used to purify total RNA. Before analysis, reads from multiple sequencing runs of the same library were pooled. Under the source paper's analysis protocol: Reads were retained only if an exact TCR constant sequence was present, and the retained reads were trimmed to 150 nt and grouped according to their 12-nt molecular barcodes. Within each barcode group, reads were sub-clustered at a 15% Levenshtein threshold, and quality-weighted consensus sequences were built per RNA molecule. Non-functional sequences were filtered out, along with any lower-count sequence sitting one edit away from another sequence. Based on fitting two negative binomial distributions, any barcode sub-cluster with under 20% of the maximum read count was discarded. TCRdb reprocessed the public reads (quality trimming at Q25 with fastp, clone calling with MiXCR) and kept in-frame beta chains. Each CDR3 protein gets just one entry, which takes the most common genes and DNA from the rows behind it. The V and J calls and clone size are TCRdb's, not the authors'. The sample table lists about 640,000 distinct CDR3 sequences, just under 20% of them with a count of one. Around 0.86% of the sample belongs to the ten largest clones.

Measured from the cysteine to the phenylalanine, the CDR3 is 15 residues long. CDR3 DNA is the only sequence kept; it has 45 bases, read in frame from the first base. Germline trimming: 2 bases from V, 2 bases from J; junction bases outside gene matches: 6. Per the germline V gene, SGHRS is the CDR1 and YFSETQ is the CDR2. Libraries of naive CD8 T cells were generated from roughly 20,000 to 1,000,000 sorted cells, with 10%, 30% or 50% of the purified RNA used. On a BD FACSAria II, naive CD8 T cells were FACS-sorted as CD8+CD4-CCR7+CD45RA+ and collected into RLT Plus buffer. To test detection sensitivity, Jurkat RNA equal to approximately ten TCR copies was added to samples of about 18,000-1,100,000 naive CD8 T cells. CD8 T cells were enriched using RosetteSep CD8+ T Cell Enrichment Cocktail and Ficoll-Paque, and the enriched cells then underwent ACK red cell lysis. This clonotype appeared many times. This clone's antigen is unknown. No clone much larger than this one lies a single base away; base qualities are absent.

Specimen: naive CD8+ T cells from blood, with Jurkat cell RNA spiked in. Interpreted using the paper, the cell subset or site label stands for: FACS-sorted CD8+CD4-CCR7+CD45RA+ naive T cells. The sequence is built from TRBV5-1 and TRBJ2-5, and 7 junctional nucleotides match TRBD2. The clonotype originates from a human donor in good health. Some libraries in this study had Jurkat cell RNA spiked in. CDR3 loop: CASSFGAGIQETQYF. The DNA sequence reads TGCGCCAGCAGCTTTGGAGCGGGGATACAAGAGACCCAGTACTTC.